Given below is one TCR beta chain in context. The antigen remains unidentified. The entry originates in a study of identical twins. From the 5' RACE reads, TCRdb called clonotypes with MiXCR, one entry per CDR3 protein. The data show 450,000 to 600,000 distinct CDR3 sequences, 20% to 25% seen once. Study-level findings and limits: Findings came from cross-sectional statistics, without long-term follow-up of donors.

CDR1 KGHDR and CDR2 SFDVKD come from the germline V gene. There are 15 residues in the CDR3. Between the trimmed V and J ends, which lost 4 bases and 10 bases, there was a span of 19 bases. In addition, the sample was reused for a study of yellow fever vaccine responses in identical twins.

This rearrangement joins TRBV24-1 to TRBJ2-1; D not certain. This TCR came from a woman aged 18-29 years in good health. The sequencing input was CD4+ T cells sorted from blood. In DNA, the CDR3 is TGTGCCACCAGTGACCCCGACTGGCCCGCGACAGAGCAGTTCTTC. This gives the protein CATSDPDWPATEQFF.